This TCR beta chain emerged from a study of blood T cell repertoires in COVID-19. Study-wide background: From T cells, B-cell-depleted T cells, or PBMCs came the material, which was cDNA or gDNA.

Germline V gene data show CDR1 as MNHNS and CDR2 as SASEGT. CDR3 length: 19 amino acids. Adults between roughly 18 and 89 years of age took part from about 24 US areas. Two negative PCRs, clearance, or symptom resolution characterized the recovered Cohort 3 donors. Turning to this clone: A junction end diverges from the germline sequence, so it may reflect a read error.

Here immunoSEQ multiplex PCR was the method, and the copy in TCRdb shows in-frame clones only, minus some. This sample carries 300,000 or so clones, roughly nine tenths of them seen once, and the ten largest clones take 2.6%. This sequence joins TRBV6-1 and TRBJ2-5; weak D call: TRBD2 (6 bases). This receptor was taken from a man aged 55 to 70 who had recovered from COVID-19. Material for sequencing was PBMCs or T cells enriched from blood (not recorded which). This CDR3 reads CASSQAGASLAGILQTQYF. As DNA, the CDR3 is TGTGCCAGCAGTCAAGCCGGGGCCTCGTTGGCGGGGATCCTCCAGACCCAGTACTTC.